This record looks at one T cell receptor (beta chain) sequence and its context. This sample is part of a study of blood T cell repertoires in COVID-19. The V end was cut by 8 bases, the J end by 0 bases, with 11 bases between. This CDR3 has 14 residues. CDR1 MDHEN and CDR2 SYDVKM come from the germline V gene. Some clones are missing from TCRdb's copy, which holds only in-frame ones; the method was immunoSEQ multiplex PCR. The table shows roughly 30,000 clones, with 85% to 95% occurring only once. This TCR was sampled from a woman in her sixties or seventies with COVID-19, enrolled during active disease. Sequencing used peripheral blood. The V gene is TRBV28, the J gene TRBJ2-1, with D hard to call. Here the CDR3 reads CASGLISSYNEQFF. Here the CDR3 DNA reads TGTGCCAGCGGGCTTATCAGCTCCTACAATGAGCAGTTCTTC.